The 22 T cell receptor beta chains presented below share a single source sample, sequenced in a study of blood T cell repertoires in COVID-19 (dated by TCRdb to about 2020). Library method: the immunoSEQ multiplex PCR assay. TCRdb took over this immuneACCESS table, retaining in-frame rearrangements with V and J assigned. Such tables are incomplete; in checked studies, under half of the missing clones stem from an unresolved V gene, and the remainder is unexplained. Counted in this sample were 90,000 to 120,000 clones; approximately 89% of them appeared once. The ten most abundant clones make up 5.5% to 8% of the sample. Material: peripheral blood. The source of these receptors is a man aged 50 to 59 with active or convalescent COVID-19.

This clone was counted once. This chain's CDR3 is CASSRGLAGDSDTQYF. In DNA form, the CDR3 reads TGTGCCAGCAGCCGAGGACTAGCGGGAGATTCTGATACGCAGTATTTT. The rearrangement joins TRBV5-4 to TRBJ2-3; TRBD2 agrees at 13 bases. The germline V gene has CDR1 SGHNT and CDR2 YYREEE (reference sequence). The CDR3 covers 16 residues. V was pared by 4 bases and J by 6 bases, with 8 bases of the junction left unmatched.

The gene calls are TRBV7-9 and TRBJ2-2; maybe TRBD2 (6 bases). The germline V gene has CDR1 SEHNR and CDR2 FQNEAQ (reference sequence). There are 16 residues in the CDR3. Deletions cut 1 base from V and 3 bases from J, with 12 bases between. The CDR3 coding sequence is TGTGCCAGCAGCTTAGTAGGCGGGGCAGACACCGGGGAGCTGTTTTTT. This codes for CASSLVGGADTGELFF. The whole variable domain, filled in from reference TRBV7-9 and TRBJ2-2, reads DTGVSQNPRHKITKRGQNVTFRCDPISEHNRLYWYRQTLGQGPEFLTYFQNEAQLEKSRLLSDRFSAERPKGSFSTLEIQRTEQGDSAMYLCASSLVGGADTGELFFGEGSRLTVL.

CDR3: CASSQGERGNQPQHF. For the CDR3, the DNA is TGCGCCAGCAGCCAAGGGGAGAGGGGCAATCAGCCCCAGCATTTT. The chain recombines TRBV4-1 with TRBJ1-5; no definite D call. Germline CDR1 MGHRA, CDR2 YSYEKL. This CDR3 spans 15 amino acids. Trimming stripped 1 base from V and 2 bases from J, with 9 bases between.

The chain carries TRBV19 and TRBJ1-2; perhaps TRBD1 as D (6 bases). The V gene's germline CDR1 is LNHDA and CDR2 SQIVND (reference sequence). Trimming took off 6 bases at V and 1 base at J, with 12 bases between the two ends. The CDR3 runs to 14 residues. The CDR3 reads CASSPTGVNYGYTF. Here the CDR3 DNA reads TGTGCCAGTAGCCCGACAGGAGTTAACTATGGCTACACCTTC. Complete variable domain (other parts from reference TRBV19 and TRBJ1-2): DGGITQSPKYLFRKEGQNVTLSCEQNLNHDAMYWYRQDPGQGLRLIYYSQIVNDFQKGDIAEGYSVSREKKESFPLTVTSAQKNPTAFYLCASSPTGVNYGYTFGSGTRLTVV.

The gene calls are TRBV5-1 and TRBJ2-1; possible D gene TRBD1, 7 bases. CDR1 and CDR2 from the germline V gene are SGHRS and YFSETQ. The CDR3 totals 17 residues. V lost 0 bases and J 6 bases, leaving 19 bases between the germline ends. Here the CDR3 reads CASSLGYGQGGGNEQFF. For the CDR3, the DNA is TGCGCCAGCAGCTTGGGGTACGGCCAGGGGGGTGGCAATGAGCAGTTCTTC.

This rearrangement joins TRBV11-2 to TRBJ2-2; TRBD2 is a possible D gene (6 bases). V dropped 2 bases and J dropped 7 bases, with 14 bases sitting between them. The CDR3 length is 15 residues. Germline V lookup: CDR1 SGHAT, CDR2 FQNNGV. The CDR3 DNA reads as TGTGCCAGCAGCTTATCTAGCGCACATAGCGGGGAGCTGTTTTTT. This translates into CASSLSSAHSGELFF.

CDR3 bases: TGCGCCAGCAGCCACCTTAGCGGGAGGGCCCTCAATGAGCAGTTCTTC. Translation: CASSHLSGRALNEQFF. V and J are TRBV5-1 and TRBJ2-1; 11 nucleotides match TRBD2. This CDR3 contains 16 residues. Trimming cost V 4 bases and J 6 bases; bases outside gene matches: 9. CDR1 and CDR2 (germline): SGHRS, YFSETQ. The complete variable domain, with remaining parts taken from reference TRBV5-1 and TRBJ2-1, reads KAGVTQTPRYLIKTRGQQVTLSCSPISGHRSVSWYQQTPGQGLQFLFEYFSETQRNKGNFPGRFSGRQFSNSRSEMNVSTLELGDSALYLCASSHLSGRALNEQFFGPGTRLTVL.

The chain carries TRBV6-2 or TRBV6-3 and TRBJ2-7, with 7 bases identical to TRBD2. The length of the CDR3 is 16 residues. The germline V gene has CDR1 MNHEY and CDR2 SVGEGT. V gave up 0 bases and J gave up 2 bases; unmatched junction bases: 7. The CDR3 here is CASSYSLTSDPYEQYF. The CDR3 DNA reads as TGTGCCAGCAGTTACTCCCTTACTAGCGACCCCTACGAGCAGTACTTC.

The chain is built from TRBV24-1 and TRBJ2-3; 10 bases fit TRBD2. Unmatched junction bases numbered 3, after V lost 3 bases and J lost 1 base. Germline CDR1 reads KGHDR; CDR2 reads SFDVKD. The CDR3 covers 16 residues. The CDR3 DNA reads TGTGCCACCAGTGATGAAGGACTAGCGGGCACAGATACGCAGTATTTT. It is translated as CATSDEGLAGTDTQYF.

The chain employs TRBV7-8 and TRBJ1-1; D is uncertain. CDR1 and CDR2 (germline): SGHVS, FQNEAQ. The CDR3 is 11 amino acids. The V end lost 5 bases, the J end lost 6 bases, and 7 bases lay between the germline ends. DNA of the CDR3: TGTGCCAGCAGCAGATTAGCTGAAGCTTTCTTT. It is translated as CASSRLAEAFF.

This clone was seen only once. The chain has TRBV2 and TRBJ1-2; maybe TRBD1 (6 bases). The CDR3 loop spans 13 amino acids. V lost 8 bases and J 6 bases, leaving 16 bases between the germline ends. Per the germline V gene, CDR1 is SNHLY and CDR2 is FYNNEI. The CDR3 bases are TGTGCCAGCGGCGGGGGCGCAGATGATGGCTACACCTTC. It codes for CASGGGADDGYTF.

V and J are TRBV5-1 and TRBJ2-7; no firm D call. The length of the CDR3 is 13 residues. With 0 bases removed from V and 6 bases from J, the gap between germline ends came to 10 bases. Germline CDR1 reads SGHRS; CDR2 reads YFSETQ. The CDR3 coding sequence is TGCGCCAGCAGCTTGGCAAATCCGGGCGAGCAGTACTTC. Translating it yields CASSLANPGEQYF. The variable domain in full, with the rest retrieved from reference TRBV5-1 and TRBJ2-7, is KAGVTQTPRYLIKTRGQQVTLSCSPISGHRSVSWYQQTPGQGLQFLFEYFSETQRNKGNFPGRFSGRQFSNSRSEMNVSTLELGDSALYLCASSLANPGEQYFGPGTRLTVT.

The CDR3 sequence is CASSQDTGGYEQYF. DNA of the CDR3: TGCGCCAGCAGCCAGGACACAGGGGGCTACGAGCAGTACTTC. This chain uses TRBV4-3 with TRBJ2-7; 8 positions agree with TRBD1. V lost 3 bases, J lost 3 bases, and 4 bases stayed unmatched. The CDR3 has 14 amino acids. CDR1 is LGHNA and CDR2 is YSLEER in the germline V gene.

The chain is built from TRBV28 and TRBJ1-6; 10 bases align to TRBD1. CDR1 and CDR2 (germline): MDHEN, SYDVKM. The CDR3 is 16 residues long. Trimming took 5 bases from V and 9 from J; bases not matched to a gene: 10. The CDR3 DNA reads as TGTGCCAGCAGTGAACCGGGACAGGGGTTAGGTTCACCCCTCCACTTT. Protein sequence: CASSEPGQGLGSPLHF. The full variable domain, rest sourced from reference TRBV28 and TRBJ1-6, is DVKVTQSSRYLVKRTGEKVFLECVQDMDHENMFWYRQDPGLGLRLIYFSYDVKMKEKGDIPEGYSVSREKKERFSLILESASTNQTSMYLCASSEPGQGLGSPLHFGNGTRLTVT.

The chain links TRBV2 to TRBJ1-1, with D maybe TRBD1 (5 bases). The CDR3 has 15 residues. V was cut by 7 bases and J by 10 bases, with 25 bases left in between. CDR1 is SNHLY and CDR2 is FYNNEI in the germline V gene. The CDR3 reads CASTGERAVANGAFF. The CDR3 DNA is TGTGCCAGCACGGGGGAGAGGGCGGTTGCAAACGGAGCTTTCTTT.

CDR3 sequence (DNA): TGTGCCAGCACTGCGGGAGACGAGCAGTACTTC. It yields the protein CASTAGDEQYF. This rearrangement joins TRBV6-5 to TRBJ2-7, with 7 bases fitting TRBD2. The CDR3 is 11 amino acids. Germline values: CDR1 MNHEY, CDR2 SVGAGI. Unmatched junction bases numbered 2, after V lost 7 bases and J lost 5 bases.

The chain joins TRBV27 to TRBJ1-2; D might be TRBD1 (5 bases). The CDR3 loop spans 15 amino acids. Per the germline V gene, CDR1 is MNHEY and CDR2 is SMNVEV (reference sequence). V lost 5 bases and J 3 bases, leaving 16 bases between the germline ends. The CDR3 DNA is TGTGCCAGCAGTCATCGCGCAGGGTCAGACTATGGCTACACCTTC. Translating gives CASSHRAGSDYGYTF.

The chain recombines TRBV2 with TRBJ2-1; 9 bases match TRBD1. The CDR3 has 13 residues. In germline, CDR1 is SNHLY, CDR2 FYNNEI. J lost 8 bases, V lost 8 bases, and 7 bases had no gene match. The CDR3 nucleotides read TGTGCCAGCCTTAAGGACAGGGGTTATGAGCAGTTCTTC. Residues: CASLKDRGYEQFF.

The chain combines TRBV28 with TRBJ1-6; D not certain. The CDR3 runs to 14 residues. Trimming left V 4 bases short and J 5 bases short, with 9 bases between. Looked up from germline, CDR1 is MDHEN and CDR2 is SYDVKM. CDR3 in amino acids: CASSYEFHNSPLHF. CDR3 nucleotides: TGTGCCAGCAGTTATGAGTTTCATAATTCACCCCTCCACTTT.

The genes are TRBV19 and TRBJ2-1, with a weak D call TRBD1 (6 bases). V dropped 5 bases and J dropped 7 bases, with 12 bases sitting between them. The V gene's germline CDR1 is LNHDA and CDR2 SQIVND (reference sequence). The CDR3 has 13 amino acids. DNA for the CDR3: TGTGCCAGTAGTTTGACAGGTTCGAATGAGCAGTTCTTC. It codes for CASSLTGSNEQFF.

This clone was counted only a few times. The chain combines TRBV6-2 or TRBV6-3 with TRBJ2-7, with D possibly TRBD1 on 5 matching bases. This CDR3 region has 16 residues. V shed 0 bases and J shed 4 bases, with 16 bases lying between them. Per the germline V gene, CDR1 is MNHEY and CDR2 is SVGEGT. The CDR3 region is CASSYSWIGDLYEQYF. The DNA for the CDR3 is TGTGCCAGCAGTTACTCGTGGATAGGGGATTTGTACGAGCAGTACTTC.

V and J are TRBV29-1 and TRBJ1-1; D is ambiguous. This CDR3 is 13 amino acids long. CDR1 SQVTM and CDR2 ANQGSEA come from the germline V gene. The ends were cut back, 5 bases at V and 0 bases at J, with 10 bases in the middle. This CDR3 is CSVTISMNTEAFF. The CDR3 DNA is TGCAGCGTTACCATAAGCATGAACACTGAAGCTTTCTTT.